These 32 T cell receptor beta chains came from one sample sequenced in a study of a mutant IDH1 vaccine in newly diagnosed glioma. The method was immunoSEQ multiplex PCR; TCRdb's version includes in-frame clones alone and lacks a portion of them. There are 45,000 to 65,000 clones in the sample; 81% occur only once, and roughly 8.4% lies in the top ten. Time point given: week 23, last vaccination. All doses held 300 ug of mutant IDH1 20-mer peptide, with topical imiquimod. Their antigens are not known. The specimen was PBMCs, collected from a glioma patient whose treatment included an IDH1 peptide vaccine. The receptors were sampled from a woman aged 35 to 49 with glioma. Some clones in this sample may be carry-over from other donors' samples.

This clone was counted between two and nine times. The V and J genes are TRBV2 and TRBJ1-2; 11 bases fit TRBD1. Germline CDR1 reads SNHLY; CDR2 reads FYNNEI. The ends lost 5 bases at V and 5 bases at J; junction bases unmatched: 4. This CDR3 spans 14 amino acids. CDR3 nucleotides: TGTGCCAGCAGTCCCCGGGACAGGGGGTATGGCTACACCTTC. Residues: CASSPRDRGYGYTF.

The rearrangement joins TRBV7-9 to TRBJ2-3; TRBD2 matches at 14 bases. This CDR3 region has 15 residues. V lost 5 bases and J lost 4; bases outside the gene matches: 2. Germline CDR1 SEHNR, CDR2 FQNEAQ (reference sequence). The CDR3 nucleotides are TGTGCCAGCAGCCGACTAGCGGGGGGGGCAGATACGCAGTATTTT. Its translation is CASSRLAGGADTQYF.

V and J are TRBV5-6 and TRBJ1-1; tentative D call: TRBD1 (6 bases). Germline V gene sequence: CDR1 SGHDT, CDR2 YYEEEE. The V end was cut by 4 bases, the J end by 4 bases, with 11 bases between. The CDR3 extends over 13 amino acids. The CDR3 DNA reads as TGTGCCAGCAGCGTACAGGGCCCCACTGAAGCTTTCTTT. Translation: CASSVQGPTEAFF.

This clone was found a few times. The chain carries TRBV21-1 and TRBJ1-1; the table's D call, TRBD1, was not checked against the DNA. TRBV21-1 is shown as a pseudogene. The CDR3 runs to 12 residues. The DNA for the CDR3 is TGTGCCAGCAGGGACAGGGACGCTGAAGCTTTCTTT. The encoded protein is CASRDRDAEAFF.

The V and J genes are TRBV18 and TRBJ1-3, with no clear D. The CDR3 spans 16 residues. Germline-derived CDR1 and CDR2 are KGHSH and LQKENI. V was pared by 3 bases and J by 0 bases, with 12 bases between. The CDR3 region is CASSPNQADSGNTIYF. The CDR3 DNA is TGTGCCAGCTCACCTAATCAGGCAGACTCTGGAAACACCATATATTTT.

This chain uses TRBV30 with TRBJ1-6; perhaps TRBD1 as D (6 bases). The germline V gene encodes CDR1 GTSNPN and CDR2 SVGIG (reference sequence). The CDR3 runs 14 residues. The V end lost 0 bases, the J end lost 7 bases, and 10 bases lay between the germline ends. The CDR3 bases are TGTGCCTGGAGTGTAGGACAGTCAAATTCACCCCTCCACTTT. Translation: CAWSVGQSNSPLHF. Based on the CDR3 plus reference TRBV30 and TRBJ1-6, the full variable domain is SQTIHQWPATLVQPVGSPLSLECTVEGTSNPNLYWYRQAAGRGLQLLFYSVGIGQISSEVPQNLSASRPQDRQFILSSKKLLLSDSGFYLCAWSVGQSNSPLHFGNGTRLTVT.

The rearrangement links TRBV5-1 to TRBJ1-4; 7 bases line up with TRBD1. The CDR3 sequence is 16 residues long. V was clipped by 3 bases and J by 0 bases; unmatched bases: 5. Germline CDR1 and CDR2: SGHRS and YFSETQ. The CDR3 DNA reads as TGCGCCAGCAGCTGGGGACAGCTCACAACTAATGAAAAACTGTTTTTT. Its protein product is CASSWGQLTTNEKLFF. Using reference TRBV5-1 and TRBJ1-4 for the parts outside the CDR3, the full variable domain is KAGVTQTPRYLIKTRGQQVTLSCSPISGHRSVSWYQQTPGQGLQFLFEYFSETQRNKGNFPGRFSGRQFSNSRSEMNVSTLELGDSALYLCASSWGQLTTNEKLFFGSGTQLSVL.

The CDR3 DNA follows: TGCGCCAGCAGCTTGGAGACAGGGGGATACGAGCAGTACTTC. Amino acids: CASSLETGGYEQYF. V gene TRBV5-1 combines with J gene TRBJ2-7; 9 positions match TRBD1. Germline V gives CDR1 SGHRS, CDR2 YFSETQ. The CDR3 is 14 residues long. With 0 bases clipped from V and 4 bases from J, the junction kept 2 bases outside the gene matches. Filled out from reference TRBV5-1 and TRBJ2-7, the complete variable domain reads KAGVTQTPRYLIKTRGQQVTLSCSPISGHRSVSWYQQTPGQGLQFLFEYFSETQRNKGNFPGRFSGRQFSNSRSEMNVSTLELGDSALYLCASSLETGGYEQYFGPGTRLTVT.

J is TRBJ2-5 and V is TRBV2; 9 positions match TRBD1. V shed 4 bases, J shed 5 bases, and the junction held 5 bases outside the gene matches. The germline V gene has CDR1 SNHLY and CDR2 FYNNEI. The CDR3 extends over 14 amino acids. The CDR3 loop reads CASSGDRARETQYF. In nucleotides, the CDR3 is TGTGCCAGCAGTGGGGACAGGGCTCGGGAGACCCAGTACTTC.

The CDR3 nucleotides read TGTGCCAGCCAGGGTCCGATAAATTCACCCCTCCACTTT. This encodes CASQGPINSPLHF. This chain links TRBV6-5 with TRBJ1-6; possibly TRBD1 for D (5 bases). Germline loops: CDR1 MNHEY, CDR2 SVGAGI. The CDR3 extends over 13 amino acids. The V end lost 8 bases, the J end lost 7 bases, and 12 bases lay between the germline ends.

V usage is TRBV18 and J usage is TRBJ1-2; TRBD1 is a possible D gene (5 bases). Germline V gene sequence: CDR1 KGHSH, CDR2 LQKENI. Trimming removed 1 base at V and 8 bases at J, with 14 bases between. The CDR3 spans 14 residues. As DNA, the CDR3 is TGTGCCAGCTCACCACGTCCCCAGGGTTACGGCTACACCTTC. Its translation is CASSPRPQGYGYTF.

V is TRBV6-5 and J is TRBJ1-1, with D unclear. Trimming took off 6 bases at V and 0 bases at J, with 11 bases between the two ends. Germline CDR1 reads MNHEY; CDR2 reads SVGAGI. This CDR3 has 14 residues. The CDR3 bases are TGTGCCAGCAGGAAGACTTCCATGAACACTGAAGCTTTCTTT. Amino acid sequence: CASRKTSMNTEAFF.

Turning to this clone: This same CDR3 is encoded by further DNA sequences in the sample. The chain couples TRBV15 to TRBJ1-5, with 9 bases that match TRBD1. The CDR3 is 15 residues long. V was pared by 1 base and J by 7 bases, with 5 bases of the junction left unmatched. Per the germline V gene, CDR1 is LNHNV and CDR2 is YYDKDF (reference sequence). This chain's CDR3 is CATSRGTGVNQPQHF. DNA for the CDR3: TGTGCCACCAGCAGAGGGACAGGGGTAAACCAGCCCCAGCATTTT.

The chain couples TRBV11-2 to TRBJ2-1; 8 bases are shared with TRBD1. The ends lost 5 bases at V and 3 bases at J; junction bases unmatched: 3. CDR3 length: 14 residues. Germline V gives CDR1 SGHAT, CDR2 FQNNGV. In DNA, the CDR3 is TGTGCCAGCAGCCGACAGGGGAACTACAATGAGCAGTTCTTC. Protein sequence: CASSRQGNYNEQFF.

The chain links TRBV10-3 to TRBJ1-2; 7 nucleotides align to TRBD1. Germline V gives CDR1 ENHRY, CDR2 SYGVKD. V lost 4 bases, J lost 7 bases, and 9 bases stayed unmatched. This CDR3 has 14 residues. CDR3 residues: CAISVSTGLGGYTF. DNA for the CDR3: TGTGCCATCAGTGTCTCGACAGGGCTAGGTGGCTACACCTTC.

DNA for the CDR3: TGTGCCAGCAGCACTACAGGGGGCCGGGTTGGAAACACCATATATTTT. Translation: CASSTTGGRVGNTIYF. The gene calls are TRBV7-9 and TRBJ1-3; 9 nucleotides match TRBD1. CDR3 length: 16 amino acids. Germline-derived CDR1 and CDR2 are SEHNR and FQNEAQ (reference sequence). Trimming removed 5 bases from V and 3 bases from J; junction bases left unmatched: 8.

The CDR3: CASRDGPNTEAFF. For the CDR3, the DNA is TGTGCCAGCAGGGACGGACCGAACACTGAAGCTTTCTTT. This chain connects TRBV2 to TRBJ1-1; unclear D gene. The CDR3 has 13 residues. V lost 6 bases, J lost 1 base, and 9 bases lay in between. Germline V gene data show CDR1 as SNHLY and CDR2 as FYNNEI. Filled out from reference TRBV2 and TRBJ1-1, the complete variable domain reads EPEVTQTPSHQVTQMGQEVILRCVPISNHLYFYWYRQILGQKVEFLVSFYNNEISEKSEIFDDQFSVERPDGSNFTLKIRSTKLEDSAMYFCASRDGPNTEAFFGQGTRLTVV.

V and J are TRBV27 and TRBJ1-2, with 8 positions matching TRBD1. Germline assignment: CDR1 MNHEY and CDR2 SMNVEV (reference sequence). The J segment lost 8 bases and the V segment lost 1 base, leaving 12 bases of the junction unmatched. This CDR3 spans 16 amino acids. CDR3 nucleotide sequence: TGTGCCAGCAGTTTATATTCCCCCCCGACAGGGGTAGGCTACACCTTC. Encoded protein: CASSLYSPPTGVGYTF.

The genes are TRBV14 and TRBJ1-1; no clear D gene. The CDR3 is made up of 13 amino acids. In germline, CDR1 is SGHDN, CDR2 FVKESK. The ends were cut back, 1 base at V and 1 base at J, with 4 bases in the middle. CDR3 coding DNA: TGTGCCAGCAGCCAAGGACCGAACACTGAAGCTTTCTTT. This sequence encodes CASSQGPNTEAFF.

The gene calls are TRBV6-1 and TRBJ1-1; D is perhaps TRBD1 (6 bases). The CDR3 runs 16 residues. Germline-derived CDR1 and CDR2 are MNHNS and SASEGT. The germline V and J ends were trimmed by 0 bases and 5 bases, with 16 bases remaining between them. The CDR3 spells CASSEAAPGVGTEAFF. CDR3 DNA: TGTGCCAGCAGTGAAGCGGCCCCAGGGGTCGGGACTGAAGCTTTCTTT.

The chain uses TRBV18 and TRBJ2-3; D unclear. The V end was cut by 3 bases, the J end by 6 bases, with 13 bases between. There are 14 residues in the CDR3. From germline, CDR1 is KGHSH and CDR2 LQKENI. CDR3 nucleotide sequence: TGTGCCAGCTCACCGCGGACCTTGGGCGATACGCAGTATTTT. Translation: CASSPRTLGDTQYF. Filled out from reference TRBV18 and TRBJ2-3, the complete variable domain reads NAGVMQNPRHLVRRRGQEARLRCSPMKGHSHVYWYRQLPEEGLKFMVYLQKENIIDESGMPKERFSAEFPKEGPSILRIQQVVRGDSAAYFCASSPRTLGDTQYFGPGTRLTVL.

The gene calls are TRBV7-6 and TRBJ1-1; D is perhaps TRBD1 (6 bases). The germline V and J ends were trimmed by 4 bases and 0 bases, with 18 bases remaining between them. Germline V gene lookup returns CDR1 SGHVS and CDR2 FNYEAQ. The CDR3 has 17 amino acids. DNA for the CDR3: TGTGCCAGCAGCTGGGGGGCAGTACGACTAATGAACACTGAAGCTTTCTTT. As protein: CASSWGAVRLMNTEAFF.

The V gene is TRBV19, the J gene TRBJ2-1; 10 bases agree with TRBD1. CDR3 size: 15 residues. The junction had 5 bases not matched to a gene; V was cut back by 6 bases and J by 3 bases. The germline CDR1 and CDR2 sequences are LNHDA and SQIVND (reference sequence). The CDR3 is CASRGRTGGYNEQFF. In DNA form, the CDR3 reads TGTGCCAGTAGAGGGAGGACAGGGGGCTACAATGAGCAGTTCTTC.

This chain joins TRBV6-1 and TRBJ1-5; D remains ambiguous. There are 15 residues in the CDR3. The germline V gene has CDR1 MNHNS and CDR2 SASEGT. Trimming shortened V by 1 base and J by 7 bases, and 14 bases separated the two germline ends. The CDR3 region is CASSEDLLQNQPQHF. CDR3 coding DNA: TGTGCCAGCAGTGAAGATTTGTTACAGAACCAGCCCCAGCATTTT.

V and J are TRBV7-8 and TRBJ2-6, with 8 positions matching TRBD1. CDR1 is SGHVS and CDR2 is FQNEAQ in the germline V gene. CDR3 size: 18 residues. Germline trimming cut 5 bases from V and 1 base from J; bases unmatched to any gene: 10. CDR3 nucleotide sequence: TGTGCCAGCAGCCCCGAGGGGACAGGACTTTCTGGGGCCAACGTCCTGACTTTC. This encodes CASSPEGTGLSGANVLTF.

The chain is built from TRBV18 and TRBJ2-2, with D unresolved. V was cut by 4 bases and J by 3 bases, with 12 bases left in between. The CDR3 is 15 amino acids. Per the germline V gene, CDR1 is KGHSH and CDR2 is LQKENI. In DNA form, the CDR3 reads TGTGCCAGCTCACTCCAATTTCCCGACACCGGGGAGCTGTTTTTT. Amino acid sequence: CASSLQFPDTGELFF.

This chain uses TRBV13 with TRBJ2-1; tentative D call: TRBD2 (5 bases). The germline gives CDR1 PRHDT, CDR2 FYEKMQ (reference sequence). The CDR3 is 12 residues long. V lost 3 bases and J 5 bases, leaving 5 bases between the germline ends. CDR3 region: CASSLRDNEQFF. The CDR3 bases are TGTGCCAGCAGCTTGCGGGACAATGAGCAGTTCTTC.

The V and J genes are TRBV2 and TRBJ1-5, with a possible D match to TRBD1 (5 bases). The CDR3 runs to 15 residues. Trimming stripped 6 bases from V and 3 bases from J, with 15 bases between. CDR1 and CDR2 (germline): SNHLY, FYNNEI. In nucleotides, the CDR3 is TGTGCCAGCAGAGGCACAGGACGTTACAATCAGCCCCAGCATTTT. This gives the protein CASRGTGRYNQPQHF.

V usage is TRBV5-4 and J usage is TRBJ2-2, with 13 bases matching TRBD2. V shed 5 bases, J shed 5 bases, and the junction held 6 bases outside the gene matches. This CDR3 contains 16 residues. Per germline, CDR1 SGHNT and CDR2 YYREEE (reference sequence). This CDR3 is CASRKGTSGTTGELFF. In nucleotides, the CDR3 is TGTGCCAGCAGAAAAGGGACTAGCGGGACTACCGGGGAGCTGTTTTTT.

This clone was recorded once. V and J are TRBV6-6 and TRBJ1-1; D gene uncertain. CDR1 MNHNY and CDR2 SVGAGI come from the germline V gene (reference sequence). The V gene lost 8 bases and the J gene lost 7 bases, with 8 bases spanning the gap. This CDR3 is 10 amino acids long. CDR3 DNA: TGTGCCAGCGGGAAGGGTGAAGCTTTCTTT. Its protein product is CASGKGEAFF.

This clone was observed a single time. The chain employs TRBV6-5 and TRBJ1-2; tentative D call: TRBD1 (5 bases). The germline V and J ends were trimmed by 8 bases and 4 bases, with 14 bases remaining between them. CDR1 MNHEY and CDR2 SVGAGI come from the germline V gene. This CDR3 spans 13 amino acids. The CDR3 sequence: CASGGIRLYGYTF. DNA for the CDR3: TGTGCCAGCGGGGGGATTCGACTCTATGGCTACACCTTC.

The CDR3, as DNA: TGTGCCAGCAGTTACAGGGGGCATGGCTACACCTTC. It encodes CASSYRGHGYTF. V usage is TRBV6-5 and J usage is TRBJ1-2; 7 nucleotides agree with TRBD1. Looked up from germline, CDR1 is MNHEY and CDR2 is SVGAGI. V gave up 2 bases and J gave up 6 bases; unmatched junction bases: 0. The CDR3 is 12 amino acids.